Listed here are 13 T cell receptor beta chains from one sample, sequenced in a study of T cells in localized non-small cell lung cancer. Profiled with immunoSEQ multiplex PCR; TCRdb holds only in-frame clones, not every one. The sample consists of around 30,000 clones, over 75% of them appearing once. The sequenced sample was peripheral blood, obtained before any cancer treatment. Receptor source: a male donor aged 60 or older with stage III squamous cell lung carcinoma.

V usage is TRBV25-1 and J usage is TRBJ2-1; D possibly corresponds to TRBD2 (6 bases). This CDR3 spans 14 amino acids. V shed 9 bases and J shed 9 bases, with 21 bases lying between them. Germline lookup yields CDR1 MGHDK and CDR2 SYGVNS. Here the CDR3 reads CASENRDSSTEQFF. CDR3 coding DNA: TGTGCCAGTGAAAACCGGGACTCATCTACTGAGCAGTTCTTC. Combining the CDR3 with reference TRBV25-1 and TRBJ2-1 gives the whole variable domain EADIYQTPRYLVIGTGKKITLECSQTMGHDKMYWYQQDPGMELHLIHYSYGVNSTEKGDLSSESTVSRIRTEHFPLTLESARPSHTSQYLCASENRDSSTEQFFGPGTRLTVL.

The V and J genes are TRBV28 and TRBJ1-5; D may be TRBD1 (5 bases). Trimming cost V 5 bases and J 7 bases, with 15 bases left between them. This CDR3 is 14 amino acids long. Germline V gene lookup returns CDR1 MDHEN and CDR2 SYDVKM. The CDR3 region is CASSPGGVGQPQHF. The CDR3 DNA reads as TGTGCCAGCAGTCCAGGAGGGGTTGGACAGCCCCAGCATTTT.

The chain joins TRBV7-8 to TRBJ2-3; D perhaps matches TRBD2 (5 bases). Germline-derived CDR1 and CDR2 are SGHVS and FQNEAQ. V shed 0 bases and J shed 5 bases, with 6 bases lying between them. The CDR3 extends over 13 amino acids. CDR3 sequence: CASSLAGVDTQYF. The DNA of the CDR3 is TGTGCCAGCAGCTTAGCGGGAGTAGATACGCAGTATTTT.

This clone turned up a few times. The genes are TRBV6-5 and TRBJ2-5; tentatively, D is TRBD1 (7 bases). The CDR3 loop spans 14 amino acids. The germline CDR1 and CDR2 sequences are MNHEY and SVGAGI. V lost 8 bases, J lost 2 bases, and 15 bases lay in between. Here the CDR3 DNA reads TGTGCCAGCCGGAGGGGGCGAGGGCAAGAGACCCAGTACTTC. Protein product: CASRRGRGQETQYF.

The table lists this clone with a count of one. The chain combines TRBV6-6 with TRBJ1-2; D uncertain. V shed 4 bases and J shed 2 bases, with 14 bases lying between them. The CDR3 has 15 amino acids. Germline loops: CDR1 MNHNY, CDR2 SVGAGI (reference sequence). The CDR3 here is CASSSPDGINYGYTF. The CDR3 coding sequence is TGTGCCAGCAGTTCCCCCGACGGGATCAACTATGGCTACACCTTC.

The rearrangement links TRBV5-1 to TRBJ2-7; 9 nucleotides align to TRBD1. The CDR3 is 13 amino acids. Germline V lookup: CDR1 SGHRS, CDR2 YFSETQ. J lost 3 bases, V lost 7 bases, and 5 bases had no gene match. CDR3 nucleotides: TGCGCCAGCGCCGGGACAGGGAGCTACGAGCAGTACTTC. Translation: CASAGTGSYEQYF. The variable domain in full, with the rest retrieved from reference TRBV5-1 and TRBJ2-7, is KAGVTQTPRYLIKTRGQQVTLSCSPISGHRSVSWYQQTPGQGLQFLFEYFSETQRNKGNFPGRFSGRQFSNSRSEMNVSTLELGDSALYLCASAGTGSYEQYFGPGTRLTVT.

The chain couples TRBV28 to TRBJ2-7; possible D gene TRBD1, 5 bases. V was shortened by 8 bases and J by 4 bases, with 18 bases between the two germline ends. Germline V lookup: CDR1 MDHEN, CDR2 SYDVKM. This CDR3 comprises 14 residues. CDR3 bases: TGTGCCAGCTCGCTAGGCACAGGTCCGTACGAGCAGTACTTC. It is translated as CASSLGTGPYEQYF.

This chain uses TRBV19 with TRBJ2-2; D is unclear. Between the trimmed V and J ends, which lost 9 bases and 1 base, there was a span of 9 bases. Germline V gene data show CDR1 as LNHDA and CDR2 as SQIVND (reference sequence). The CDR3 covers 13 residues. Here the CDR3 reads CASRTRNTGELFF. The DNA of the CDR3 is TGTGCCAGCAGAACAAGGAACACCGGGGAGCTGTTTTTT.

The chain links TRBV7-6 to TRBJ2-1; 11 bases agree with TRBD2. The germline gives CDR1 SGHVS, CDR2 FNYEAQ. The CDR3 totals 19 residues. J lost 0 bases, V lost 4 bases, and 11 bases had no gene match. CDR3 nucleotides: TGTGCCAGCAGCTCAAACCAGGGACTAGCGGCTTTCTCCTACAATGAGCAGTTCTTC. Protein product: CASSSNQGLAAFSYNEQFF.

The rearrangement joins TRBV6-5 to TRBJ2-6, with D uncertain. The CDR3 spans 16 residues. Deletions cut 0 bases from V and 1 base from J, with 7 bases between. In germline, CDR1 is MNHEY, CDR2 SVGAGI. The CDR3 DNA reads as TGTGCCAGCAGTTACTCGATAAATTCTGGGGCCAACGTCCTGACTTTC. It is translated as CASSYSINSGANVLTF.

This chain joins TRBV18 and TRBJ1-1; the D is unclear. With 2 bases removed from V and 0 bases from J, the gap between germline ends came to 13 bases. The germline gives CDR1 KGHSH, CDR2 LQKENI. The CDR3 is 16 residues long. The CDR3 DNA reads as TGTGCCAGCTCACCAGGAATATCTAATATGAACACTGAAGCTTTCTTT. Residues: CASSPGISNMNTEAFF.

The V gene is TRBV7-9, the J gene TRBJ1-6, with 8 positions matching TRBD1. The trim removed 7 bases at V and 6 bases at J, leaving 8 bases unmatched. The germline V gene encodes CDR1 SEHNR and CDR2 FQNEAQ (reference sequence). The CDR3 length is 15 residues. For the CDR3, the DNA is TGTGCCAGCACCCTCACCGGACAGGGTAATTCACCCCTCCACTTT. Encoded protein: CASTLTGQGNSPLHF.

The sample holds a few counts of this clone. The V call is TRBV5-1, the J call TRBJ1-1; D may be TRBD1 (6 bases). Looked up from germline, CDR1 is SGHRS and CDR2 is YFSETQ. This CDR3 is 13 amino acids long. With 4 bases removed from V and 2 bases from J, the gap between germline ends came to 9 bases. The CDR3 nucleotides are TGCGCCAGCAGCGTGGACAGTAACACTGAAGCTTTCTTT. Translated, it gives CASSVDSNTEAFF.